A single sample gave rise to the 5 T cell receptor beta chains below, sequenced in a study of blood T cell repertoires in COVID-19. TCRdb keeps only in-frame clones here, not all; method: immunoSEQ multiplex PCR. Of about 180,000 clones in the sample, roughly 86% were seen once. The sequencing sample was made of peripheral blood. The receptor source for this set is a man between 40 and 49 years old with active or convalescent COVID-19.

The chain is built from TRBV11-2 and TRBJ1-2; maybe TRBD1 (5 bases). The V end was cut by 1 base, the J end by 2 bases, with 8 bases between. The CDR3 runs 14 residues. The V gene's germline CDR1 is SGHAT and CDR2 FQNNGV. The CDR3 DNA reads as TGTGCCAGCAGCTTAGGGTCAGGGAACTATGGCTACACCTTC. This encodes CASSLGSGNYGYTF.

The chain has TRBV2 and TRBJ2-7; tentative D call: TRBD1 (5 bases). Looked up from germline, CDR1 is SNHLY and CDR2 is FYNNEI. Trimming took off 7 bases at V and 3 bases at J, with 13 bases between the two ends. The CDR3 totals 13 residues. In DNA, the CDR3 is TGTGCCAGCATAGGGGCAGGTCTCTACGAGCAGTACTTC. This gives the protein CASIGAGLYEQYF.

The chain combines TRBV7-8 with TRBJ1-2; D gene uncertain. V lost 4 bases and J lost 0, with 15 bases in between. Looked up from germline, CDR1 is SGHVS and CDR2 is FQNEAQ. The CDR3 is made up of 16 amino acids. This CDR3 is CASSSAPVRANYGYTF. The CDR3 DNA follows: TGTGCCAGCAGCTCCGCCCCTGTCCGGGCTAACTATGGCTACACCTTC.

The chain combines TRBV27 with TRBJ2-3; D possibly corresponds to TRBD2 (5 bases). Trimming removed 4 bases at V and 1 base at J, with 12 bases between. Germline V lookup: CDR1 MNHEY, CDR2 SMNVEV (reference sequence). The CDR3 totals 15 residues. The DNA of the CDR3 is TGTGCCAGCAGTTCCGTTTCGAGGGGCACAGATACGCAGTATTTT. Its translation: CASSSVSRGTDTQYF.

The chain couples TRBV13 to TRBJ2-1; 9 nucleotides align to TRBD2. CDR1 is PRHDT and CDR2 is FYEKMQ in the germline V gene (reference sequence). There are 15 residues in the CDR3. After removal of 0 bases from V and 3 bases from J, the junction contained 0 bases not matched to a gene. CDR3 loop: CASSLGRGGYNEQFF. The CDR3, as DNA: TGTGCCAGCAGCTTAGGGCGGGGGGGCTACAATGAGCAGTTCTTC.